Listed below are T cell receptor beta chains from one sample, sequenced in a study of blood T cell repertoires in COVID-19. TCRdb's table, derived via immunoSEQ multiplex PCR, lists solely in-frame clones and lacks some. The sample yields some 130,000 clones, roughly 83% seen once. Sequencing was performed on peripheral blood. The receptors were sampled from a man aged 60 to 69 with acute or convalescent COVID-19. CDR3s include the opening cysteine and the closing phenylalanine or tryptophan. D genes are given only for firm matches. Size is omitted from some rows. Given values are once, few, many or a class for expanded clones.

abundance,v_gene,j_gene,d_gene,CDR3nt,CDR3aa
few,TRBV12-5,TRBJ1-1,NA,TGTGCTAGTGGTTTGAGGACGGGGGTTGAAGCTTTCTTT,CASGLRTGVEAFF
NA,TRBV5-1,TRBJ1-1,TRBD1,TGCGCCAGCAGCTTGTGGGACAGGGGACTTACTGAAGCTTTCTTT,CASSLWDRGLTEAFF
NA,TRBV27,TRBJ1-2,NA,TGTGCCAGCAGTTTCGGGGGGGTGAACTATGGCTACACCTTC,CASSFGGVNYGYTF
NA,TRBV5-4,TRBJ2-5,TRBD1,TGTGCCAGCAGCTTGAAGGGGACAGGGCCAGAGACCCAGTACTTC,CASSLKGTGPETQYF
NA,TRBV6-5,TRBJ2-5,NA,TGTGCCAGCACCCCGGCAGGGTGGGAGACCCAGTACTTC,CASTPAGWETQYF
NA,TRBV2,TRBJ1-1,NA,TGTGCCAGCAGAAATGGACAGATGAACACTGAAGCTTTCTTT,CASRNGQMNTEAFF
NA,TRBV30,TRBJ1-6,NA,TGTGCCTGGAGCGTTGGGCGCTCCTATAATTCACCCCTCCACTTT,CAWSVGRSYNSPLHF
NA,TRBV7-3,TRBJ2-5,TRBD2,TGTGCCAGCAGCTTAAACGGGGGGATCCAAGAGACCCAGTACTTC,CASSLNGGIQETQYF
NA,TRBV27,TRBJ2-1,TRBD1,TGTGCCAGCAGTGTCCCGGGACAGAGGGCGAATGAGCAGTTCTTC,CASSVPGQRANEQFF
NA,TRBV11-2,TRBJ2-7,TRBD1,TGTGCCAGCAGCTTGGGACAGGCTCCCTACGAGCAGTACTTC,CASSLGQAPYEQYF
NA,TRBV12-5,TRBJ1-6,TRBD1,TGTGCTAGTGATGACAGGGCTACTAATTCACCCCTCCACTTT,CASDDRATNSPLHF
NA,TRBV7-8,TRBJ2-7,NA,TGTGCCAGCACCGACAGGAACGAGCAGTACTTC,CASTDRNEQYF
NA,TRBV6-6,TRBJ1-1,NA,TGTGCCAGCAGTGACCACAGGGTGGGGAACACTGAAGCTTTCTTT,CASSDHRVGNTEAFF
NA,TRBV27,TRBJ1-1,NA,TGTGCCAGCAGTTTATCGCGTACCCTCGACACTGAAGCTTTCTTT,CASSLSRTLDTEAFF
NA,TRBV9,TRBJ2-3,NA,TGTGCCAGCAGCGGCGGCGACAGCTTCACAGATACGCAGTATTTT,CASSGGDSFTDTQYF
NA,TRBV6-5,TRBJ2-7,NA,TGTGCCAGCAGTTACCATTCACAGGGAACCTACGAGCAGTACTTC,CASSYHSQGTYEQYF
few,TRBV10-3,TRBJ1-5,TRBD1,TGTGCCATCAGTGACCCGGGACAGCTGAATCAGCCCCAGCATTTT,CAISDPGQLNQPQHF
once,TRBV11-3,TRBJ2-5,TRBD2,TGTGCCAGCAGCCCCGGGACTAGCGGTCAAGAGACCCAGTACTTC,CASSPGTSGQETQYF